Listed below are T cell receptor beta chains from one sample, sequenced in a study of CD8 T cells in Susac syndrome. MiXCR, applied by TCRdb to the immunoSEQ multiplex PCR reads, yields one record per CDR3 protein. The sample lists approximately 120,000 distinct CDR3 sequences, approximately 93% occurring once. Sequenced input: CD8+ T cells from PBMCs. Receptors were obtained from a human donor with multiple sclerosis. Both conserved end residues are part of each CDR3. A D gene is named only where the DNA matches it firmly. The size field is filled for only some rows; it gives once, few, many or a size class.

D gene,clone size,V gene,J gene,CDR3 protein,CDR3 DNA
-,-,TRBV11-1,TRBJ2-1,CASRSTAHLVIRPKGDNEQFF,TGTGCCAGCAGATCAACTGCCCATTTAGTTATCCGCCCCAAGGGAGACAATGAGCAGTTCTTC
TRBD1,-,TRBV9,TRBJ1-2,CASTPGQGYGYTF,TGTGCCAGCACACCGGGACAGGGATATGGCTACACCTTC
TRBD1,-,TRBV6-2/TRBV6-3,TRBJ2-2,CASTPPSPTGSTGELFF,TGTGCCAGCACCCCACCGTCGCCGACAGGGTCGACCGGGGAGCTGTTTTTT
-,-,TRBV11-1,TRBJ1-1,CATGQAMNTEAFF,TGTGCCACTGGGCAGGCGATGAACACTGAAGCTTTCTTT
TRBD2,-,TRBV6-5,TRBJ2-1,CASKELAGGYEQFF,TGTGCCAGCAAGGAACTAGCGGGGGGATATGAGCAGTTCTTC
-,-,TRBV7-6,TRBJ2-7,CASSLGAGLGDYEQYF,TGTGCCAGCAGCCTCGGGGCGGGATTGGGGGACTACGAGCAGTACTTC
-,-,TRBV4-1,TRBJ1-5,CASSQEAAGKRNQPQHF,TGCGCCAGCAGCCAAGAAGCGGCGGGGAAACGGAATCAGCCCCAGCATTTT
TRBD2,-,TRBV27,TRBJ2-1,CASTQTSGSNEQFF,TGTGCCAGCACTCAAACTAGCGGGTCGAATGAGCAGTTCTTC
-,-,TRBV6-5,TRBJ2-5,CASRYPDLTETQYF,TGTGCCAGCAGGTACCCAGACCTTACTGAGACCCAGTACTTC
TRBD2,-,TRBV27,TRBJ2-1,CASSLSGGGLYNEQFF,TGTGCCAGCAGTTTATCCGGCGGGGGGCTATACAATGAGCAGTTCTTC
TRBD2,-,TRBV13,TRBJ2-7,CASSQGLAVYEQYF,TGTGCCAGCAGCCAGGGACTAGCGGTGTACGAGCAGTACTTC
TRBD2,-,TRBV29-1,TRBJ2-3,CSVGGVSGNSDTQYF,TGCAGCGTGGGGGGGGTTAGCGGGAACTCAGATACGCAGTATTTT
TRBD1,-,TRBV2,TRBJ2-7,CASTPWTGSTYEQYF,TGTGCCAGCACCCCATGGACAGGATCCACCTACGAGCAGTACTTC
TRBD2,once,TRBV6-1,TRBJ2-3,CASGTSGRDTQYF,TGTGCCAGCGGGACTAGCGGGAGGGATACGCAGTATTTT
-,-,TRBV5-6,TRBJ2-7,CASSHRTLYEQYF,TGTGCCAGCAGCCATCGGACCCTCTACGAGCAGTACTTC
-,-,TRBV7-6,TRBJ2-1,CASSSSLRGGYNEQFF,TGTGCCAGCAGCTCCTCCCTCCGGGGAGGATACAATGAGCAGTTCTTC
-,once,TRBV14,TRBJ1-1,CASSQDSPGTIKNPGTEAFF,TGTGCCAGCAGCCAAGATTCCCCCGGGACTATAAAGAACCCTGGGACTGAAGCTTTCTTT
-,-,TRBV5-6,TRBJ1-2,CASSLKGAYGYTF,TGTGCCAGCAGCTTGAAGGGAGCCTATGGCTACACCTTC
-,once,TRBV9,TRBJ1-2,CASSPSPRDIVYGYTF,TGTGCCAGCAGCCCAAGCCCCCGGGACATAGTCTATGGCTACACCTTC
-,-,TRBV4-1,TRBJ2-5,CASSQGRGPGGETQYF,TGCGCCAGCAGCCAAGGAAGGGGACCAGGAGGGGAGACCCAGTACTTC
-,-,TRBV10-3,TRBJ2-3,CAISPGSSGPGETQYF,TGTGCCATCAGTCCAGGTTCTAGCGGACCAGGGGAGACGCAGTATTTT
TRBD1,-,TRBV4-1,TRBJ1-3,CASSYGTGGNTIYF,TGCGCCAGCAGCTACGGGACAGGGGGAAACACCATATATTTT
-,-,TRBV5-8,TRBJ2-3,CASSLEGSVDTQYF,TGTGCCAGCAGCTTGGAGGGCAGTGTAGATACGCAGTATTTT
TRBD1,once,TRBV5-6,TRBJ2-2,CASSPGDSDFTGELFF,TGTGCCAGCAGCCCAGGGGACAGCGACTTCACCGGGGAGCTGTTTTTT
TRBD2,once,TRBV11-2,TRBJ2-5,CASSLRVGRGETQYF,TGTGCCAGCAGCTTACGGGTCGGGAGGGGAGAGACCCAGTACTTC
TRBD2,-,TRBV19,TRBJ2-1,CASSIGLAGDYEQFF,TGTGCCAGTAGTATAGGACTAGCGGGGGACTATGAGCAGTTCTTC
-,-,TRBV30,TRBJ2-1,CAWSVGVNEQLF,TGTGCCTGGAGTGTAGGTGTCAATGAGCAGCTCTTC
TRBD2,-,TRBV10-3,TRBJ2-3,CASKGGDSTDTQYF,TGTGCCTCGAAGGGAGGGGACTCCACAGATACGCAGTATTTT
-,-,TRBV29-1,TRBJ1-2,CSVEGVVRNYGYTF,TGCAGCGTTGAAGGGGTGGTCCGGAACTATGGCTACACCTTC
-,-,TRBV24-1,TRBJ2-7,CATSDPYSESYEQYF,TGTGCCACCAGTGATCCATACAGTGAGTCCTACGAGCAGTACTTC
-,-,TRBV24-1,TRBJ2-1,CATSDFPGGLLFF,TGTGCCACCAGTGATTTTCCCGGGGGGCTATTGTTCTTC
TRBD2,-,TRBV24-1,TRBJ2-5,CATSEVGGRARETQYF,TGTGCCACCAGTGAAGTCGGCGGGAGGGCCCGGGAGACCCAGTACTTC
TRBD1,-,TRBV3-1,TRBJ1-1,CASSPDRGREAFF,TGTGCCAGCAGCCCGGACAGGGGGCGTGAAGCTTTCTTT
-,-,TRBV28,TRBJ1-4,CASSFSRTRTNEKLFF,TGTGCCAGCAGTTTTTCCCGGACAAGAACTAATGAAAAACTGTTTTTT
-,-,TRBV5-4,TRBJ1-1,CASSRFGATEAFF,TGTGCCAGCAGCCGGTTCGGGGCCACTGAAGCTTTCTTT
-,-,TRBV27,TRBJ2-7,CASSNQGRYEQYF,TGTGCCAGCAGTAACCAGGGGCGCTACGAGCAGTACTTC
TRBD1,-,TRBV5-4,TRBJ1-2,CASSWTGGSGYTF,TGTGCCAGCAGCTGGACAGGGGGATCTGGCTACACCTTC
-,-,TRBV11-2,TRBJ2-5,CASSLQQGRRETQYF,TGTGCCAGCAGCTTACAACAGGGGAGGAGAGAGACCCAGTACTTC
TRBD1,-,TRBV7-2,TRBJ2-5,CASSLVPGGSMETQYF,TGTGCCAGCAGCTTGGTTCCAGGGGGTTCGATGGAGACCCAGTACTTC
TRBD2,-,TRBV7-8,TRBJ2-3,CASSLERGGPDTQYF,TGTGCCAGCAGCTTAGAACGGGGGGGCCCAGATACGCAGTATTTT